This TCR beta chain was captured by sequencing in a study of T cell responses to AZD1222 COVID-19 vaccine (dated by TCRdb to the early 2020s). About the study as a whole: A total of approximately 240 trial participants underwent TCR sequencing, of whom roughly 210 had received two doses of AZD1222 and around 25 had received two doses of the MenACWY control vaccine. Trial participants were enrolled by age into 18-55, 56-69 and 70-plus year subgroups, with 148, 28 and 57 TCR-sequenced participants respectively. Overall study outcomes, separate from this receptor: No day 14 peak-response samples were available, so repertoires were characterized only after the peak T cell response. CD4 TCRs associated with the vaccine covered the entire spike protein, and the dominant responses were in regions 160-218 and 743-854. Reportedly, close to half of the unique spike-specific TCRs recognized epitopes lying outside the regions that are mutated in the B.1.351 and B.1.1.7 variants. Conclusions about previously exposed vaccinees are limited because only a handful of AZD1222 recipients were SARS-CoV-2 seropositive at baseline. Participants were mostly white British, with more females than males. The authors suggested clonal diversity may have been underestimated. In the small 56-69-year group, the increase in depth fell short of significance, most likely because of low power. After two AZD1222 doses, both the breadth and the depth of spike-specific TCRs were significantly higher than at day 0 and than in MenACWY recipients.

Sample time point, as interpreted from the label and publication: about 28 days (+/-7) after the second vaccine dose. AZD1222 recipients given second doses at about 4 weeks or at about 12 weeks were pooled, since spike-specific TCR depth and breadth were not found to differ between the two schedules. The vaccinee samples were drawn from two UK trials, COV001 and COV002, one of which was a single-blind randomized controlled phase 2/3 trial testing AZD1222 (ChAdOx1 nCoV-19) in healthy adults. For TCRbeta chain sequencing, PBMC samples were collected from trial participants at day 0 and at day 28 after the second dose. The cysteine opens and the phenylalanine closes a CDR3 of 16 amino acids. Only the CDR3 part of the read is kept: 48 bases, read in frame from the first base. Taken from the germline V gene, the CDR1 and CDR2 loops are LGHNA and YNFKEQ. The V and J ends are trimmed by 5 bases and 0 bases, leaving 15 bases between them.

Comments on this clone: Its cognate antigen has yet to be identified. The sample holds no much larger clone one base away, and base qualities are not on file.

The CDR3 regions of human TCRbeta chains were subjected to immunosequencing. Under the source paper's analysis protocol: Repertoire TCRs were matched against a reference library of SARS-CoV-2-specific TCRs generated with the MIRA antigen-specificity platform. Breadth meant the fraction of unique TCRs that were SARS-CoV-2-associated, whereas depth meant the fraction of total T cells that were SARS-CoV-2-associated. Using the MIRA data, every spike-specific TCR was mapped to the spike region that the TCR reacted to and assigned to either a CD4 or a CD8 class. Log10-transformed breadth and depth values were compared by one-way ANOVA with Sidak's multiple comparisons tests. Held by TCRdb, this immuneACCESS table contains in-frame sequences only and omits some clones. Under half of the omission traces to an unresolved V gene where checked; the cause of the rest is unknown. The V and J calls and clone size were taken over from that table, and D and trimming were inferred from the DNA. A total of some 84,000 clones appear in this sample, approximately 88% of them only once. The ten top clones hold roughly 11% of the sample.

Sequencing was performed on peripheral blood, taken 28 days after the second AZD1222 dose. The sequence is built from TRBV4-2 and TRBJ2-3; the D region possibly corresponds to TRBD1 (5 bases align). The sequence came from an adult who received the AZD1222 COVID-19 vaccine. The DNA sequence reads TGTGCCAGCAGCAACCGACAGCTTGCTAGCACAGATACGCAGTATTTT. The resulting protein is CASSNRQLASTDTQYF.